This TCR beta chain was found in a study of blood T cell repertoires in COVID-19 (TCRdb year 2020). In terms of the full investigation: Recovered participants in ImmuneRACE Cohort 3 were defined as having two consecutive negative NP/OP PCR tests, clearance from a healthcare professional, or resolution of symptoms. Sample metadata almost always included a de-identified subject ID, COVID-19 status, age in years and sex. Collaborator samples came from the United States, Italy and Spain and covered acute and convalescent phases of COVID-19. Samples came from the ongoing ImmuneRACE study (first 160 participants) plus 1,254 subjects from 6 global collaborators. The repertoires were made available in a free public database intended to serve as a resource for research on the immune response to SARS-CoV-2. Subjects who had been exposed to COVID-19, were actively infected with it, or had recovered from it provided the deeply sampled blood TCRbeta repertoires that made up the dataset. The prospective study material was composed of cDNA or gDNA derived from T cells, B-cell-depleted T cells, or PBMCs. HLA class I and class II types, where available, came from metadata supplied by the sample provider rather than from assay-based typing.

Taken from cysteine to phenylalanine, the CDR3 has 15 residues. The retained sequence is limited to the CDR3, 45 bases, with the frame set at the first base. V has 6 bases trimmed and J has 5 bases trimmed; junction bases matching no gene number 10. The germline V gene gives CDR1 as MNHEY and CDR2 as SVGAGI. Participants in the prospective study were enrolled through a virtual design, were aged roughly 18 to 90 years, and lived in roughly 26 United States geographic areas. Cohort assignment in the prospective study relied on participant-reported clinical history from a screening survey and a study questionnaire. In the prospective study, mobile phlebotomists collected whole blood, serum and a nasopharyngeal or oropharyngeal swab from each participant. Participants in the prospective study had the option to provide additional blood draws and questionnaires over a roughly 2-month period. Before DNA extraction, blood samples from the prospective study were shipped at room temperature or frozen.

Overall results and qualifications from the work: The amount of clinical and demographic metadata varied by source and participant and was provided uncurated.

To note about this clone: Its antigen is unknown. No base-level quality is on record; no much larger clone is a single base apart.

The immunoSEQ Assay, a bias-controlled multiplex PCR, was used to amplify TCRbeta CDR3 regions from genomic DNA. Per the source publication's procedure: The number of nucleated cells in each sample was estimated by amplification of reference gene primers within the assay. To quantify the absolute abundance of each unique TCRbeta CDR3 rearrangement, sequence reads were collapsed and filtered. For each sample, productive Simpson clonality was calculated as the square root of Simpson's diversity index over productive rearrangements. TCRdb holds this immuneACCESS table with in-frame rearrangements only. Some clones are missing; in checked studies, unresolved V genes explain under half, and the rest has no known cause. The V and J calls and clone size were taken over from that table, and D and trimming were inferred from the DNA. Recorded for this sample are about 280,000 clones; 85% to 90% of them occurred a single time. Of the sample, roughly 2% falls within the top ten clones.

The rearrangement combines TRBV6-5 with TRBJ1-1, with 9 middle bases fitting TRBD1. The receptor comes from a woman in her sixties or seventies in a cohort exposed to, infected with or recovered from COVID-19 (not recorded which). Sequenced input: PBMCs or T cells enriched from blood (not recorded which). The sequenced DNA: TGTGCCAGCAGCTCTCTGGGACAGGGCAGAACTGAAGCTTTCTTT. It specifies CASSSLGQGRTEAFF.